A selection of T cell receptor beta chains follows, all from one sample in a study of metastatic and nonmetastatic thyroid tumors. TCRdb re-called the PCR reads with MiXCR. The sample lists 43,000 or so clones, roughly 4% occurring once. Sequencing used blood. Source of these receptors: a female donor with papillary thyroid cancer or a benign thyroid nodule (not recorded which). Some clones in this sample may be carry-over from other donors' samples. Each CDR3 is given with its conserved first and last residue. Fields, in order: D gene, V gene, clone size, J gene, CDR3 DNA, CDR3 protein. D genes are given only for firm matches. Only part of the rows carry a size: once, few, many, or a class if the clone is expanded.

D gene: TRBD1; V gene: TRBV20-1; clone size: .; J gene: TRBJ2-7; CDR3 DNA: TGCAGTGCCATGAACTGGGACAGGCCCTACGAGCAGTACTTC; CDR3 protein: CSAMNWDRPYEQYF
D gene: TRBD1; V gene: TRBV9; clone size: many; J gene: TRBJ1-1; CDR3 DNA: TGTGCCAGCAGCACTGACAGGGGGGGGGCTGAAGCTTTCTTT; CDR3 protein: CASSTDRGGAEAFF
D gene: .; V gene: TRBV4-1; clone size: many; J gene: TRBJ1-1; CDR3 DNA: TGCGCCAGCAGCCAAGTCGTAGGGATTAACACTGAAGCTTTCTTT; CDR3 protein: CASSQVVGINTEAFF
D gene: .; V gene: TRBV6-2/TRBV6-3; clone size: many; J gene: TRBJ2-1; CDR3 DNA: TGTGCCAGCAGTTATATTCGCGACTACGTGAATGAGCAGTTCTTC; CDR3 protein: CASSYIRDYVNEQFF
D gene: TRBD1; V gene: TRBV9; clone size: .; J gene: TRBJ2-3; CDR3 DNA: TGTGCCAGCAGCCCTCGACAGGGGAGCACAGATACGCAGTATTTT; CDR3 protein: CASSPRQGSTDTQYF
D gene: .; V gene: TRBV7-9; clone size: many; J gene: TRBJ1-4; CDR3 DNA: TGTGCCAGCAGCGTTGCCGCGAGTGGGGCTAATGAAAAACTGTTTTTT; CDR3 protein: CASSVAASGANEKLFF
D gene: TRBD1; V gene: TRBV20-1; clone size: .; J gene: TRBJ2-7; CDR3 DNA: TGCAGTGCCCACCAATCCCGACAGGGCTCCTACGAGCAGTACTTC; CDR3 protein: CSAHQSRQGSYEQYF
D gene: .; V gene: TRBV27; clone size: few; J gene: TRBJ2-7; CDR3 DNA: TGTGCCAGCAGTGCCAGGTTTGAATCCTACGAGCATTACTTC; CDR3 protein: CASSARFESYEHYF
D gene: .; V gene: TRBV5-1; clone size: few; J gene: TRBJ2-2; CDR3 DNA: TGCGCCAGCAGCTTGGGACTAGGGGGCACCGGGGAGCTGTTTTTT; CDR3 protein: CASSLGLGGTGELFF
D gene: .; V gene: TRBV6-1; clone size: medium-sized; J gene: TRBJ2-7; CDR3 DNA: TGTGCCAGCAGTGAAAATCAGCCACAATTCTACGAGCAGTACTTC; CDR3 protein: CASSENQPQFYEQYF
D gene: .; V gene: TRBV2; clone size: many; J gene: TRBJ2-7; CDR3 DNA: TGTGCCAGCAGTGTAAGTGGGGGAACGTACGAGCAGTACTTC; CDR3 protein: CASSVSGGTYEQYF
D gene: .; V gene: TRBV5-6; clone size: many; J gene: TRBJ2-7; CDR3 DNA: TGTGCCGGCAGCTTGGGTGGACTCGGGTTCTCCTACGAGCAGTACTTC; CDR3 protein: CAGSLGGLGFSYEQYF
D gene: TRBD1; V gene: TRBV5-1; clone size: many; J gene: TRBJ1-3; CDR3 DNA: TGCGCCAGCAGCCCCGGGACAGGGGCTCTGGGAAACACCATATATTTT; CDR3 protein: CASSPGTGALGNTIYF
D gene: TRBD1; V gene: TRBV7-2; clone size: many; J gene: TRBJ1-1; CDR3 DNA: TGTGCCAGCAGCTTAGAGGGGACAGGGATCGCCACTGAAGCTTTCTTT; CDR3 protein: CASSLEGTGIATEAFF
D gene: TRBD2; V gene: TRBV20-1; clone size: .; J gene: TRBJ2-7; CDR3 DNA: TGCAGTGCTAGAGATCCCGGACTAGCGGGAAGGTACGAGCAGTACTTC; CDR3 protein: CSARDPGLAGRYEQYF
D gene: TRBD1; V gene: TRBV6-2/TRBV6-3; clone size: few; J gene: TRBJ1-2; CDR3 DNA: TGTGCCAGCAGGGTAGGACAGGGGACATATGGCTACACCTTC; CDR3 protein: CASRVGQGTYGYTF
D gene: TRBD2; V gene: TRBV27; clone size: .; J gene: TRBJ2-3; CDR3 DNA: TGTGCCAGCAGTTCGGGACTAGCCCCCTGGCGCACAGATACTCAGTATTTT; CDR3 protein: CASSSGLAPWRTDTQYF
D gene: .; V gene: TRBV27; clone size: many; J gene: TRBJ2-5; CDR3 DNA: TGTGCCAGCAGTTCTGCAGGGGCTGAGGAGGGAAGGACCCAGTACTTC; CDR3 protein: CASSSAGAEEGRTQYF
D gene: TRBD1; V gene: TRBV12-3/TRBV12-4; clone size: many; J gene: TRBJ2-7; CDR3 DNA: TGTGCCAGCGGACAGGACTTGCCCTACTACGAGCAGTACTTC; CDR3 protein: CASGQDLPYYEQYF
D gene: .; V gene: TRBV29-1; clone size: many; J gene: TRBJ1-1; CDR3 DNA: TGCAGCGTTGCTCTACACTTGAAGAGATCCGAAGCTTTCTTT; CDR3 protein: CSVALHLKRSEAFF
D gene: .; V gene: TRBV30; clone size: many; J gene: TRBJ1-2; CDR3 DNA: TGTGCCTGGAGGGACCGATCTCCGGGAGGTGGCTACACCTTC; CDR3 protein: CAWRDRSPGGGYTF
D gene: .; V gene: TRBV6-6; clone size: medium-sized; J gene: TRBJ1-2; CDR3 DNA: TGTGCCAGCAGTTACTCGATCCTGGTCCGGGATTTCTATGGCTACACCTTC; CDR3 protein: CASSYSILVRDFYGYTF
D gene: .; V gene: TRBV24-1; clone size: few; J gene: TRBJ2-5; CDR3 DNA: TGTGCCACCAGTGATGGACTGGGACGCGGTGGGGAGACCCAGTACTTC; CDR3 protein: CATSDGLGRGGETQYF
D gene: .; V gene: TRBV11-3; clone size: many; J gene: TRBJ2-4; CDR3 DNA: TGTGCCAGCAGCTTAGTCCGGGGGACAAACATTCAGTACTTC; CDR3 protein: CASSLVRGTNIQYF
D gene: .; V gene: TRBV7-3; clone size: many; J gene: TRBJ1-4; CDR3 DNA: TGTGCCAGCAGATGGCGGAATGAAAAACTGTTTTTT; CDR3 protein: CASRWRNEKLFF
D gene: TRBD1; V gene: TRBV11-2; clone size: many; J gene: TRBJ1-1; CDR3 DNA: TGTGCCAGCAGTAATCCGGGACAGGGGGCTAATGAAGCTTTCTTT; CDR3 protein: CASSNPGQGANEAFF
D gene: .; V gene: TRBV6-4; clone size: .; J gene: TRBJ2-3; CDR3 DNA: TGTGCCAGCAGCGAGACTAGTGGGTCTAGCACAGATACGCAGTATTTT; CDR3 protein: CASSETSGSSTDTQYF
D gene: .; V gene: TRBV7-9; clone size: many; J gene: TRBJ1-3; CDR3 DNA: TGTGCCAGCAGCCCAGTTGGGGGGCTCCCTGGAAACACCATATATTTT; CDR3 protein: CASSPVGGLPGNTIYF
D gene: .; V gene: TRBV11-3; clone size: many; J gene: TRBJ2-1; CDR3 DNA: TGTGCCAGCAGCTCCCACAATGAGCAGTTCTTC; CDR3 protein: CASSSHNEQFF
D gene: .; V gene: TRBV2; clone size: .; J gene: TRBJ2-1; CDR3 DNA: TGTGCCAGCAGTCCAGAGACCCCGTCTGAGCAGTTCTTC; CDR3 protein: CASSPETPSEQFF
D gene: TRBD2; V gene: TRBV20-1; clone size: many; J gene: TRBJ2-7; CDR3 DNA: TGCAGTGCTAGAGATCGTGGGACTAGCGGGAGACTTGGGTACGAGCAGTACTTC; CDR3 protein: CSARDRGTSGRLGYEQYF
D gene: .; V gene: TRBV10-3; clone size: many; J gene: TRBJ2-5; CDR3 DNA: TGTGCCATCAAAAAAGAGGGGCAAGAGACCCAGTACTTC; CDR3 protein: CAIKKEGQETQYF
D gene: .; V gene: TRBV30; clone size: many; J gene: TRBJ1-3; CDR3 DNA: TGTGCCTCATTAACCGGGACATATAGAAACACCATATATTTT; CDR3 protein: CASLTGTYRNTIYF
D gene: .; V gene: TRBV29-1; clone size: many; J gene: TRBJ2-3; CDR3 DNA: TGCAGCGTTGAGGGGCAGGCGGCAGATACGCAGTATTTT; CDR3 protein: CSVEGQAADTQYF
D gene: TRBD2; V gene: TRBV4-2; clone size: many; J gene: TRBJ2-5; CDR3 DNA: TGTGCCAGCAGCCAGGCCACACTAGCGGGAGGCCAAGAGACCCAGTACTTC; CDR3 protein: CASSQATLAGGQETQYF
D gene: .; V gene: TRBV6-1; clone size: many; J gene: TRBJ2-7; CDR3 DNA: TGTGCCAGCAGACGGGTTGACGAGCAGTACTTC; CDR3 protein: CASRRVDEQYF
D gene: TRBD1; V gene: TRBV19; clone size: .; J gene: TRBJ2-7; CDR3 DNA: TGTGCCAGTAGTATAGGGTATGGACAGGGAAGAACCTACGAGCAGTACTTC; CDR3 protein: CASSIGYGQGRTYEQYF
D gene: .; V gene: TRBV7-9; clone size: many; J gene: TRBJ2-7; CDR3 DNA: TGTGCCAGCAGCTTAGGCTCGGGCAGGGACTTCAACGAGCAGTACTTC; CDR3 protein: CASSLGSGRDFNEQYF
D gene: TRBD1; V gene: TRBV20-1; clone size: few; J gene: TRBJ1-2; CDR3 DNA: TGCAGTGCTAGTCCCGGGACAGGAGGCCAATACTATGGCTACACCTTC; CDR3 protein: CSASPGTGGQYYGYTF
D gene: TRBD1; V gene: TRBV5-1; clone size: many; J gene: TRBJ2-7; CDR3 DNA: TGCGCCAGCAGCGCCGGGACAGGGGCGCTTCACGAGCAGTACTTC; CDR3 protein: CASSAGTGALHEQYF
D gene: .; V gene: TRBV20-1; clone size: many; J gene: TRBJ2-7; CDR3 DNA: TGCAGTGCTTATGAGAGCGGTGTGTACGAGCAGTACTTC; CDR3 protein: CSAYESGVYEQYF
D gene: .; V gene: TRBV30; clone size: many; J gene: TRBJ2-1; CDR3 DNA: TGTGCCGGGGGTGGGTTCAGCTCCTACAATGAGCAGTTCTTC; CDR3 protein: CAGGGFSSYNEQFF
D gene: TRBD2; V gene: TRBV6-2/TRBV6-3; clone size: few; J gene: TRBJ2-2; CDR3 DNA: TGTGTCAGCAAGGAAACTAGCGGGAGAGACACCGGGGAGCTGTTTTTT; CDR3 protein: CVSKETSGRDTGELFF
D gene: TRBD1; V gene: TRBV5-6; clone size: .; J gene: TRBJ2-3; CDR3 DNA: TGTGCCAGCAGCTTTAACAGGGGGGCGGATACGCAGTATTTT; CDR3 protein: CASSFNRGADTQYF
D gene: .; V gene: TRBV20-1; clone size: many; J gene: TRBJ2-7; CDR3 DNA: TGCAGTGCTAGTGGGGTAGTTTACGAGCAGTACTTC; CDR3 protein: CSASGVVYEQYF
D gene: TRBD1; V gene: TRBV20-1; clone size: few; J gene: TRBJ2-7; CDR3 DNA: TGCAGTGCTAGAGCCCGGGACAGGGCCTACGAGCAGTACTTC; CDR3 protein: CSARARDRAYEQYF
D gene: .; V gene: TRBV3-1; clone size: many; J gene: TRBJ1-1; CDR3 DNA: TGTGCCAGCAGCCCCGCCGCTAGCAGGGGTCTGTCTGAAGCTTTCTTT; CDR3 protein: CASSPAASRGLSEAFF
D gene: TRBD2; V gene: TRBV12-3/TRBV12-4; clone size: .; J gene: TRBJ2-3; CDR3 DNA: TGTGCCAGCAGGGCTAGCGGGACGACTAGCACAGATACGCAGTATTTT; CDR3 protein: CASRASGTTSTDTQYF
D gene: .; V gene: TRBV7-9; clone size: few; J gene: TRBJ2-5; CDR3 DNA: TGTGCCAGCATTACCCTTACGGCGCGGGGACTGGGAGAGACCCATTACTTC; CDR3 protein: CASITLTARGLGETHYF
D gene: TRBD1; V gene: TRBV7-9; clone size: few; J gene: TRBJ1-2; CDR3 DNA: TGTGCCAGCAGCTCAGCGGGACAGGGTATGGTCTACTGTGGCTACACCTTC; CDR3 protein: CASSSAGQGMVYCGYTF